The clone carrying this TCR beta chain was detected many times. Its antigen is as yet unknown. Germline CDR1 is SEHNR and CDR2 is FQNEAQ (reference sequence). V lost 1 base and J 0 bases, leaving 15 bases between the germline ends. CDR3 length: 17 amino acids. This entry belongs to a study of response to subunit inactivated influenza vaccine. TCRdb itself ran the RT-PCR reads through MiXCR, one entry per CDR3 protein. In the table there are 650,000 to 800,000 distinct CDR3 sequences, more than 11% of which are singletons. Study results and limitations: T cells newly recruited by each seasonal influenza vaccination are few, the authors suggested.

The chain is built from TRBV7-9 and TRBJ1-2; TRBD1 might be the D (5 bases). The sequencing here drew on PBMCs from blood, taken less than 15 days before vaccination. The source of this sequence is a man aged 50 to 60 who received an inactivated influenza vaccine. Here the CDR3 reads CASSLDRQYLSNYGYTF. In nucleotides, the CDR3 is TGTGCCAGCAGCTTAGACCGACAGTACCTCTCTAACTATGGCTACACCTTC.